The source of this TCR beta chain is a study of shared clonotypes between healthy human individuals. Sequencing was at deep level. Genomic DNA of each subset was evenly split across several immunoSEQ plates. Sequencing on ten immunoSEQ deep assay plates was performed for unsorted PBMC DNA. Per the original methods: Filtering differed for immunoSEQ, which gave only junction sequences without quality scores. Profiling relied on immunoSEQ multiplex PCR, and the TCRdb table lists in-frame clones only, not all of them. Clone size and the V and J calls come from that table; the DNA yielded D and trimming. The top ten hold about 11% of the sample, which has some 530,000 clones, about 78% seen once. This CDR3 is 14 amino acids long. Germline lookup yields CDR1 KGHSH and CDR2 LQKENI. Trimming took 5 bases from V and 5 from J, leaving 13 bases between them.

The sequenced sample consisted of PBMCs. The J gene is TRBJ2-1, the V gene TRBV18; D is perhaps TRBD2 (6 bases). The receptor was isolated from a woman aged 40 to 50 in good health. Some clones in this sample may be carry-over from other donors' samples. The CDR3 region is CASSMGEANNEQFF. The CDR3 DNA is TGTGCCAGCTCAATGGGGGAGGCCAACAATGAGCAGTTCTTC.